The rows below give T cell receptor beta chains drawn from one sample of a study of cytomegalovirus exposure and HLA in healthy donors. Using immunoSEQ multiplex PCR, the repertoire was profiled, and TCRdb retains in-frame clones only, with some absent. Among almost 95,000 clones listed, over 50% were seen once. Sequencing was done on a sample of PBMCs. These receptors all stem from a man under 40 in good health and CMV-seronegative. Both conserved end residues are part of each CDR3. The D gene is left open where the match is weak. Size tells how often a clone was seen (once, few, many) or the class of an expanded clone, and some rows leave it out.

abundance: .
j_gene: TRBJ2-3
d_gene: TRBD2
v_gene: TRBV11-1
CDR3aa: CASTLAGEAADTQYF
CDR3nt: TGTGCCAGCACCTTAGCGGGAGAGGCGGCAGATACGCAGTATTTT

abundance: .
j_gene: TRBJ2-1
d_gene: .
v_gene: TRBV5-5
CDR3aa: CASSLMWEVYNEQFF
CDR3nt: TGTGCCAGCAGCTTGATGTGGGAGGTTTACAATGAGCAGTTCTTC

abundance: .
j_gene: TRBJ1-6
d_gene: .
v_gene: TRBV2
CDR3aa: CASNRQVVYNSPLHF
CDR3nt: TGTGCCAGCAATCGTCAGGTGGTATATAATTCACCCCTCCACTTT

abundance: .
j_gene: TRBJ1-2
d_gene: .
v_gene: TRBV19
CDR3aa: CASIGGIGYGYTF
CDR3nt: TGTGCCAGTATAGGGGGAATAGGCTATGGCTACACCTTC

abundance: few
j_gene: TRBJ2-5
d_gene: TRBD2
v_gene: TRBV19
CDR3aa: CASSMAGGMGETQYF
CDR3nt: TGTGCCAGTAGTATGGCGGGGGGTATGGGGGAGACCCAGTACTTC

abundance: .
j_gene: TRBJ2-2
d_gene: TRBD1
v_gene: TRBV29-1
CDR3aa: CSVGQDPNTGELFF
CDR3nt: TGCAGCGTGGGACAGGACCCGAACACCGGGGAGCTGTTTTTT

abundance: .
j_gene: TRBJ1-2
d_gene: .
v_gene: TRBV7-9
CDR3aa: CASSSQSGYTF
CDR3nt: TGTGCCAGCAGCTCCCAGTCGGGCTACACCTTC

abundance: once
j_gene: TRBJ2-7
d_gene: TRBD1
v_gene: TRBV4-2
CDR3aa: CASSPRGQGIYEQYF
CDR3nt: TGTGCCAGCAGCCCCCGGGGACAGGGAATCTACGAGCAGTACTTC

abundance: .
j_gene: TRBJ1-5
d_gene: TRBD1
v_gene: TRBV5-1
CDR3aa: CASSPGTGQNQPQHF
CDR3nt: TGCGCCAGCAGCCCTGGGACAGGGCAAAATCAGCCCCAGCATTTT

abundance: .
j_gene: TRBJ1-2
d_gene: TRBD1
v_gene: TRBV30
CDR3aa: CAWSGGVGPQGAELDYGYTF
CDR3nt: TGTGCCTGGAGTGGGGGGGTTGGCCCGCAGGGGGCCGAACTGGACTATGGCTACACCTTC

abundance: .
j_gene: TRBJ1-2
d_gene: .
v_gene: TRBV6-5
CDR3aa: CASSYSMGDGYTF
CDR3nt: TGTGCCAGCAGTTACTCGATGGGAGATGGCTACACCTTC

abundance: .
j_gene: TRBJ2-2
d_gene: .
v_gene: TRBV5-1
CDR3aa: CASSLGGQNTGELFF
CDR3nt: TGCGCCAGCAGCTTGGGGGGACAGAACACCGGGGAGCTGTTTTTT

abundance: few
j_gene: TRBJ1-2
d_gene: .
v_gene: TRBV5-1
CDR3aa: CASSLESYGYTF
CDR3nt: TGCGCCAGCAGCTTGGAGAGTTACGGCTACACCTTC